This T cell receptor (beta chain) was observed in a study of beta chain features in type 1 diabetes (dated by TCRdb to between 2018 and 2020). About the full investigation: Mean age, gender distribution, total cell number and subset yield did not differ between patients and healthy donors. Naive and central memory subsets were obtained from all 30 or so donors, but regulatory and stem cell-like memory subsets were isolated from only 8 patients and 8 healthy donors. A total of roughly 110 million sorted cells were examined across all samples, and the number of cells per subset was strongly correlated with RNA yield. The study compared the TCRB repertoires of sorted circulating CD4+ T cell subsets in recently diagnosed type 1 diabetes patients with those in matched healthy donors. Here is what the overall study found, with its caveats: The naive, central memory and regulatory TCRB repertoires appeared to resemble one another more closely among patients than among healthy donors. Type 1 diabetes patients showed a moderate but significant shortening of TCRB CDR3 length in all four CD4+ subsets. Because cDNA rather than genomic DNA was sequenced, highly expressing activated cells could have been over-represented, although no difference in activation and CD3 levels was found between groups. PCR may preferentially amplify shorter templates, but because patient and control samples were amplified and corrected together, any resulting skew would affect both groups equally. Patients with type 1 diabetes made fewer insertions and deleted more nucleotides at VDJ recombination sites, implying thymic rearrangement abnormalities. Only small numbers of individuals were included in the HLA sub-analyses, which left unresolved whether HLA type had any influence on TCRB rearrangement.

The High Capacity cDNA Reverse Transcription Kit was used to reverse transcribe all of the isolated RNA, meaning that expressed TCRB transcripts were what got sequenced. Deep immunoSEQ sequencing was performed on naive, central memory and regulatory T cell samples, with an average of roughly 4 million total reads per sample. Sorted cells were lysed in RLT buffer, and RNA was extracted using DNase-treated RNeasy Micro or Mini kits according to cell number. To prevent cross-contamination, each cell subset was processed individually, whereas patient and healthy donor samples were processed jointly. Using the immunoSEQ multiplex PCR, TCRB sequences were amplified from cDNA into 87-bp fragments spanning the CDR3 region. Sequencing of the amplicons was done on the Illumina HiSeq platform. From the authors' description of their analysis: PCR bias was corrected computationally using synthetic template baselines, and reads within Hamming distance 2 were collapsed, with unmergeable singletons discarded. Reads were aligned to IMGT to assign V, D and J genes, CDR3 length, and insertions or deletions at six rearrangement sites. Clonotype counts were normalized to sorted cell number within each subset before computing true diversity and Gini coefficients with the tcR R package. Repertoire sharing was quantified using the overlap coefficient calculated on TCRB nucleotide sequences. Out-of-frame TCRB sequences from naive cells were analyzed as a proxy for the pre-selection repertoire. What TCRdb holds here is the immuneACCESS table cut down to in-frame rearrangements. Part of the clones is not present; checked against another copy, under half of the missing clones reflect an unresolved V gene, and the others are unexplained. The DNA was the basis for D and trimming; V, J and clone size are from that table. This sample gives 300,000 to 450,000 clones in total; 10% to 15% of them show up just once. Jointly, the top ten make up about 0.01% of the sample.

V and J lose 4 bases and 4 bases, and a span of 14 bases separates them. The germline V gene (reference sequence) yields LNHDA for CDR1 and SQIVND for CDR2. The CDR3 runs 15 amino acids, cysteine and phenylalanine included. Just CDR3 DNA is preserved here, 45 bases in frame from base 1. Of note for this clone: Its specific antigen is unknown. One base away there is no much larger clone; base qualities are not given.

From each donor, a single peripheral blood sample of approximately 110 mL on average was drawn into heparinised tubes. A BD FACSAria II was used to sort naive, central memory, regulatory and stem cell-like memory CD4+ T cells with a panel that included CD45RO, CCR7, CD25, CD127, CD95 and CD27. Every sorted population had a purity above 95%. Right away, PBMCs were isolated by Lymphoprep density gradient centrifugation and were stained directly, with no culture step. So that batch effects would be minimized, each experiment stained and sorted samples in pairs, pairing one healthy donor with one patient.

Sequenced: naive CD4+ T cells from blood. Per the publication, the cell subset or site label means: true naive CD4+ T cells. The clonotype comes from a woman aged 18-35 years with type 1 diabetes. Recombination joined TRBV19 with TRBJ1-5; 6 matching bases give a weak D call of TRBD1. The nucleotide sequence reads as follows: TGTGCCAGTAGTACCAGGGGACGGAAGAATCAGCCCCAGCATTTT. It translates to CASSTRGRKNQPQHF.